The 12 T cell receptor beta chains in this list originate from one sample, sequenced in a study of T-cell reconstitution after alpha-beta-depleted transplantation in children. The library targeted TCRbeta and was prepared with unique molecular identifiers. TCRdb recomputed calls from the PCR reads with MiXCR, one row per CDR3 protein. The data show over 300,000 distinct CDR3 sequences, 10% seen once. Sample: PBMCs from the stem cell graft donor, taken from the stem cell graft. Receptor source: a human donor who donated a stem cell graft to a child with acute lymphoblastic leukemia.

The V and J genes are TRBV5-1 and TRBJ1-4; D is possibly TRBD1 (5 bases). V was pared by 6 bases and J by 4 bases, with 13 bases between. CDR1 is SGHRS and CDR2 is YFSETQ in the germline V gene. The CDR3 runs to 14 residues. In DNA, the CDR3 is TGCGCCAGCAACCGGGGGACGGTTAATGAAAAACTGTTTTTT. Its translation: CASNRGTVNEKLFF.

In its sample, this clonotype was seen a few times. In nucleotides, the CDR3 is TGTGCCAGCAGCCAAGATCTGCAGGCCAAACTGTTTTTT. Protein: CASSQDLQAKLFF. V and J are TRBV3-1 and TRBJ1-4; D is undetermined. The ends were cut back, 0 bases at V and 11 bases at J, with 10 bases in the middle. The CDR3 is made up of 13 amino acids. Germline CDR1 reads LGHDT; CDR2 reads YNNKEL (reference sequence).

There are many counts of this clonotype. The genes are TRBV28 and TRBJ2-4, with unresolved D. This CDR3 has 15 amino acids. V shed 4 bases and J shed 0 bases, with 10 bases lying between them. Germline V CDR1 and CDR2: MDHEN, SYDVKM. The CDR3 DNA reads as TGTGCCAGCAGTTCCCCCACGTTAGCCAAAAACATTCAGTACTTC. This encodes CASSSPTLAKNIQYF.

CDR3 in amino acids: CASSFGRAGVNEQYF. The CDR3 region has the DNA TGTGCCAGCAGCTTCGGGAGAGCGGGAGTGAACGAGCAGTACTTC. The chain links TRBV7-2 to TRBJ2-7; 8 bases map to TRBD2. J gave up 5 bases and V 3 bases, and 9 bases lay outside the gene matches. This CDR3 contains 15 residues. CDR1 and CDR2 from the germline V gene are SGHTA and FQGNSA.

This clonotype has just a few counts. The CDR3 protein is CASNWMGGETQYF. The CDR3 coding sequence is TGTGCCAGCAACTGGATGGGCGGGGAGACCCAGTACTTC. The V call is TRBV6-5, the J call TRBJ2-5; D possibly corresponds to TRBD2 (5 bases). The CDR3 sequence is 13 residues long. Germline CDR1 and CDR2: MNHEY and SVGAGI. Trimming stripped 7 bases from V and 5 bases from J, with 14 bases between.

The chain links TRBV6-2 or TRBV6-3 to TRBJ2-3; D possibly corresponds to TRBD1 (5 bases). Trimming removed 0 bases at V and 5 bases at J, with 9 bases between. There are 14 residues in the CDR3. CDR1 and CDR2 (germline): MNHEY, SVGEGT. CDR3 coding DNA: TGTGCCAGCAGTTACTCTGGCAGGGAAGATACGCAGTATTTT. It codes for CASSYSGREDTQYF.

In its sample, this clonotype was seen a few times. The chain carries TRBV5-1 and TRBJ2-7; no clear D gene. The CDR3 extends over 14 amino acids. Germline CDR1 and CDR2: SGHRS and YFSETQ. Trimming shortened V by 6 bases and J by 2 bases, and 15 bases separated the two germline ends. The CDR3 DNA sequence: TGCGCCAGCACAAGCCAGACCGGCCCCTACGAGCAGTACTTC. Protein product: CASTSQTGPYEQYF.

CDR3 protein: CSADPLAENNEQFF. Written as DNA, the CDR3 is TGCAGTGCTGACCCGTTAGCGGAGAACAATGAGCAGTTCTTC. The chain employs TRBV20-1 and TRBJ2-1, with a tentative D call TRBD2 (6 bases). Deletions cut 5 bases from V and 5 bases from J, with 16 bases between. Germline CDR1 DFQATT, CDR2 SNEGSKA (reference sequence). The CDR3 is 14 residues long.

The gene calls are TRBV15 and TRBJ2-7; 10 nucleotides line up with TRBD1. Germline V gene sequence: CDR1 LNHNV, CDR2 YYDKDF (reference sequence). V gave up 2 bases and J gave up 5 bases; unmatched junction bases: 3. This CDR3 contains 14 residues. The CDR3 loop reads CATSRRDRGHEQYF. The CDR3 nucleotides are TGTGCCACCAGCAGAAGGGACAGGGGACACGAGCAGTACTTC.

The V gene is TRBV15, the J gene TRBJ2-7, with D unclear. Trimming shortened V by 0 bases and J by 3 bases, and 12 bases separated the two germline ends. Germline V gives CDR1 LNHNV, CDR2 YYDKDF (reference sequence). This CDR3 comprises 15 residues. CDR3 DNA: TGTGCCACCAGCAGAGATCCAACCACTGGCTACGAGCAGTACTTC. Residues: CATSRDPTTGYEQYF.

This clonotype was detected a few times. The chain uses TRBV9 and TRBJ1-1, with a weak D call TRBD1 (6 bases). The CDR3 is made up of 14 amino acids. Trimming shortened V by 1 base and J by 8 bases, and 15 bases separated the two germline ends. The germline V gene encodes CDR1 SGDLS and CDR2 YYNGEE. The CDR3 loop is CASSVITGTPEAFF. The CDR3 DNA sequence: TGTGCCAGCAGCGTAATTACAGGGACCCCCGAAGCTTTCTTT.

V and J are TRBV3-1 and TRBJ2-3; D is uncertain. V was cut by 0 bases and J by 4 bases, with 8 bases left in between. The CDR3 runs 14 residues. The germline CDR1 and CDR2 sequences are LGHDT and YNNKEL (reference sequence). CDR3 amino acids: CASSQEISADTQYF. Here the CDR3 DNA reads TGTGCCAGCAGCCAAGAGATAAGCGCAGATACGCAGTATTTT.